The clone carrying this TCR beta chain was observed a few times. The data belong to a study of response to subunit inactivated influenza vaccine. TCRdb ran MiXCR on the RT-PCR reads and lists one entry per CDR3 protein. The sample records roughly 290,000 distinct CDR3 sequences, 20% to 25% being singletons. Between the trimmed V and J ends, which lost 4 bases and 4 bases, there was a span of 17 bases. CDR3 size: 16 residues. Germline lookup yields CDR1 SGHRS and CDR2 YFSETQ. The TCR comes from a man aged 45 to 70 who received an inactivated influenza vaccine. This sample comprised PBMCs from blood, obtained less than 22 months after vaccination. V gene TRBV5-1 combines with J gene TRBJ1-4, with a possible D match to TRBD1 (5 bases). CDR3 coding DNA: TGCGCCAGCAGCACCACCGGGGGACCGCTTAATGAAAAACTGTTTTTT. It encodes CASSTTGGPLNEKLFF.